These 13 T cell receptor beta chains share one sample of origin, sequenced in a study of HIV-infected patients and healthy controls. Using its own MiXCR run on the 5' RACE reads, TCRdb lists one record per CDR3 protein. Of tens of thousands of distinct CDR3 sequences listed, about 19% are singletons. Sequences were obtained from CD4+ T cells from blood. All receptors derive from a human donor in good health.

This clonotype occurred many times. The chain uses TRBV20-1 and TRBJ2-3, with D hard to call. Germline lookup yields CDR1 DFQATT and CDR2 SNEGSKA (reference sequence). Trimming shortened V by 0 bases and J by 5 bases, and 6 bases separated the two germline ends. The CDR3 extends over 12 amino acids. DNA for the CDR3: TGCAGTGCTAGAGATCTGAGAGATACGCAGTATTTT. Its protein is CSARDLRDTQYF.

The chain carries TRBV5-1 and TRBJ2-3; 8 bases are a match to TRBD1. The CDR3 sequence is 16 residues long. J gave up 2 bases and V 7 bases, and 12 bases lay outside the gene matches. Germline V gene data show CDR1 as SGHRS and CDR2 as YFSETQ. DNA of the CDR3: TGCGCCAGCGGGGGACAGGCGCAGGGGTCCACAGATACGCAGTATTTT. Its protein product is CASGGQAQGSTDTQYF.

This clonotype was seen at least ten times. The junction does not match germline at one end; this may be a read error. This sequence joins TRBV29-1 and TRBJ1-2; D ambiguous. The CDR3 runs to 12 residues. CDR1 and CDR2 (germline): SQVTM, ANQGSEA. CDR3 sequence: CSVEDSNHGYTF. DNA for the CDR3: TGCAGCGTTGAAGACAGTAACCATGGCTACACCTTC. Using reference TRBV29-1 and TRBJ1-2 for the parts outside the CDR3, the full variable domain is SAVISQKPSRDICQRGTSLTIQCQVDSQVTMMFWYRQQPGQSLTLIATANQGSEATYESGFVIDKFPISRPNLTFSTLTVSNMSPEDSSIYLCSVEDSNHGYTFGSGTRLTVV.

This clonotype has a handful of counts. The CDR3 region has the DNA TGCGCCAGCAGCCGCCTTAGCGGCGGGAGGGAAACAGATACGCAGTATTTT. It encodes CASSRLSGGRETDTQYF. The rearrangement links TRBV4-1 to TRBJ2-3; 9 bases match TRBD2. The ends lost 4 bases at V and 3 bases at J; junction bases unmatched: 11. There are 17 residues in the CDR3. Germline values: CDR1 MGHRA, CDR2 YSYEKL.

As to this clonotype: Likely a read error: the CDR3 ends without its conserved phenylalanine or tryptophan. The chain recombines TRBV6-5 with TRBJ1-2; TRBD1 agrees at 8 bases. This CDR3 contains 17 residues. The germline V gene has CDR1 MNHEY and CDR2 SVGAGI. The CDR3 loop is CASGYSIAQGANYGYTI. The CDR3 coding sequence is TGTGCCAGCGGTTACTCGATTGCTCAGGGGGCGAACTATGGCTACACCATC.

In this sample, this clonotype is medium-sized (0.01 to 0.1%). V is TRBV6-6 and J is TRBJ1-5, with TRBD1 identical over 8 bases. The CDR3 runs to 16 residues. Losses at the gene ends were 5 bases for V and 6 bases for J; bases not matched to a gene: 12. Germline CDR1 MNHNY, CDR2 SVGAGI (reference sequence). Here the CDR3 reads CASSPSTGETGQPQHF. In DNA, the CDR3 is TGTGCCAGCAGTCCGTCGACAGGGGAAACGGGTCAGCCCCAGCATTTT.

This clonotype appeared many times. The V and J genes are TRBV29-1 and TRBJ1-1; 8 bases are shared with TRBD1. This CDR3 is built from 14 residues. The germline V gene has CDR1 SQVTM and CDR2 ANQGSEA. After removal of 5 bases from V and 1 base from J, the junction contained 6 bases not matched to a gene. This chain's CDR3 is CSVNRDRTNTEAFF. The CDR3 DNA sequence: TGCAGCGTTAATAGGGACAGGACGAACACTGAAGCTTTCTTT.

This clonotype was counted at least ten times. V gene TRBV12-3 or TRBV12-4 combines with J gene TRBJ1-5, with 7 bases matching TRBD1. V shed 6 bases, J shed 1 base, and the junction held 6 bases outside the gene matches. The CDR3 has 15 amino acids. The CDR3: CASSSRDSSNQPQHF. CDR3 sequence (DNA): TGTGCCAGCAGCTCTAGGGACAGCAGCAATCAGCCCCAGCATTTT.

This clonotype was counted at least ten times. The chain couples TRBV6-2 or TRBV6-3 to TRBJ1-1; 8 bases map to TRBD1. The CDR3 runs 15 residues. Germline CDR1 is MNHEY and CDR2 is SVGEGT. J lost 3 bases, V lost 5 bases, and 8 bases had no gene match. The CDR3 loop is CASSPLDRVDTEAFF. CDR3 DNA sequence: TGTGCCAGCAGTCCACTGGACAGGGTCGACACTGAAGCTTTCTTT.

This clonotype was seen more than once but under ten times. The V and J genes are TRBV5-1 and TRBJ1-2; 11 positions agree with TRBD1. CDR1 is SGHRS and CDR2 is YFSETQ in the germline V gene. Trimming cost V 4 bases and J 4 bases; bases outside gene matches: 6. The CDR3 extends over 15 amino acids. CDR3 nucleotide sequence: TGCGCCAGCAGCACCGGACAGGGGGCCATCTATGGCTACACCTTC. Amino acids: CASSTGQGAIYGYTF.

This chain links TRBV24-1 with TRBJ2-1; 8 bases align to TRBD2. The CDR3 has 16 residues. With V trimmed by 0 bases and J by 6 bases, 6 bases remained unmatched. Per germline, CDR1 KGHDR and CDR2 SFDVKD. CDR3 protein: CATSDLGSGSGNEQFF. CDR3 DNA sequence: TGTGCCACCAGTGATTTGGGGAGCGGGAGCGGCAATGAGCAGTTCTTC.

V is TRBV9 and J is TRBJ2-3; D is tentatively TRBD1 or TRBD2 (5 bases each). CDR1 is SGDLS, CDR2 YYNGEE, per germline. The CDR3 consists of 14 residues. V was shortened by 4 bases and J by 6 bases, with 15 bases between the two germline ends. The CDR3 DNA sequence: TGTGCCAGCAGCACGGGGACGGCTGGGGATACGCAGTATTTT. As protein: CASSTGTAGDTQYF.

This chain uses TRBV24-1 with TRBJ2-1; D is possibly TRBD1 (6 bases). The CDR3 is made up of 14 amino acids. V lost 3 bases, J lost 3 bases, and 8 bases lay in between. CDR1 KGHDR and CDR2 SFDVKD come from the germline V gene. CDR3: CATSDDRFYNEQFF. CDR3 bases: TGTGCCACCAGTGATGACAGGTTCTACAATGAGCAGTTCTTC.